A selection of T cell receptor beta chains follows, all from one sample in a study of cytomegalovirus exposure and HLA in healthy donors. TCRdb's copy holds only in-frame clones and misses some; the assay was immunoSEQ multiplex PCR. Of roughly 110,000 clones in the sample, under 70% were seen once. The specimen sequenced was PBMCs. The receptor source for this set is a young man in good health and CMV-seropositive. CDR3s include the opening cysteine and the closing phenylalanine or tryptophan. A D gene is named only where the DNA matches it firmly. Clone sizes are given selectively: once, few, many, or a class where the clone is expanded.

size	D	V	J	CDR3	DNA
-	-	TRBV5-1	TRBJ2-1	CASSLHGEAYNEQFF	TGCGCCAGCAGCTTGCATGGGGAGGCCTACAATGAGCAGTTCTTC
-	TRBD1	TRBV5-6	TRBJ2-2	CASSLLTGIGNRTGELFF	TGTGCCAGCAGCTTGCTGACAGGGATCGGGAATAGGACCGGGGAGCTGTTTTTT
-	TRBD2	TRBV12-5	TRBJ2-2	CASGRSGGGTGELFF	TGTGCTAGTGGTCGTAGCGGGGGAGGTACCGGGGAGCTGTTTTTT
-	TRBD2	TRBV5-1	TRBJ2-3	CASSLLAGKSRTDTQYF	TGCGCCAGCAGCTTGCTAGCGGGGAAATCTCGCACAGATACGCAGTATTTT
-	TRBD1	TRBV11-3	TRBJ2-7	CASSARQGSYEQYF	TGTGCCAGCAGCGCCCGACAGGGGAGTTACGAGCAGTACTTC
few	-	TRBV6-5	TRBJ1-2	CASSYRGGYGYTF	TGTGCCAGCAGTTACAGGGGCGGCTATGGCTACACCTTC
few	TRBD1	TRBV28	TRBJ2-6	CASSLLAGTGGSGANVLTF	TGTGCCAGCAGTCTCCTAGCCGGGACAGGAGGGTCTGGGGCCAACGTCCTGACTTTC
-	-	TRBV6-5	TRBJ1-1	CASRLDTMNTEAFF	TGTGCCAGCAGGCTGGACACTATGAACACTGAAGCTTTCTTT
-	TRBD1	TRBV2	TRBJ1-2	CASSEAAGGHGYTF	TGTGCCAGCAGTGAAGCGGCAGGGGGCCATGGCTACACCTTC
-	TRBD1	TRBV5-1	TRBJ2-3	CASSLEGQGTDTQYF	TGCGCCAGCAGCTTGGAGGGACAGGGAACGGATACGCAGTATTTT
few	TRBD2	TRBV7-7	TRBJ2-5	CASSSSGGAFETQYF	TGTGCCAGCAGCTCTAGCGGGGGGGCCTTCGAGACCCAGTACTTC
few	-	TRBV6-1	TRBJ1-1	CASSEFNEAFF	TGTGCCAGCAGTGAATTTAATGAAGCTTTCTTT
-	-	TRBV6-4	TRBJ2-2	CASSDGGARDTGELFF	TGTGCCAGCAGTGACGGGGGGGCGAGGGACACCGGGGAGCTGTTTTTT
-	TRBD2	TRBV5-6	TRBJ2-3	CASSSLAGGQGTDTQYF	TGTGCCAGCAGCTCGCTAGCGGGGGGGCAGGGCACAGATACGCAGTATTTT
-	TRBD1	TRBV7-9	TRBJ2-7	CASSRPGTGVNEQYF	TGTGCCAGCAGCCGGCCCGGGACAGGGGTCAACGAGCAGTACTTC
-	TRBD2	TRBV6-1	TRBJ2-7	CASLQSGGSSYEQYF	TGTGCCAGCCTCCAGTCGGGGGGGAGCTCCTACGAGCAGTACTTC
-	TRBD2	TRBV6-5	TRBJ2-5	CASKLTSGGSETQYF	TGTGCCAGCAAACTAACTAGCGGGGGCTCAGAGACCCAGTACTTC
few	TRBD1	TRBV5-4	TRBJ2-1	CASSTPGTGGNEQFF	TGTGCCAGCAGCACCCCCGGGACAGGAGGCAATGAGCAGTTCTTC
-	-	TRBV2	TRBJ2-1	CASHIEGHEQFF	TGTGCCAGCCATATAGAGGGTCATGAGCAGTTCTTC
few	-	TRBV7-3	TRBJ2-2	CASSPTGTNTGELFF	TGTGCCAGCAGCCCAACAGGGACGAACACCGGGGAGCTGTTTTTT
few	TRBD2	TRBV28	TRBJ2-7	CASQTGGKPSYEQYF	TGTGCCAGCCAAACGGGGGGGAAGCCCTCCTACGAGCAGTACTTC
few	-	TRBV5-4	TRBJ2-1	CASSSHRVTYNEQFF	TGTGCCAGCAGCTCCCACCGCGTTACCTACAATGAGCAGTTCTTC
-	-	TRBV7-2	TRBJ2-3	CAWRDSPSTDTQYF	TGTGCCTGGAGGGACAGTCCCTCCACAGATACGCAGTATTTT
few	-	TRBV9	TRBJ1-2	CASSASLLGGYTF	TGTGCCAGCAGCGCCAGTCTACTCGGGGGCTACACCTTC
-	-	TRBV29-1	TRBJ1-1	CSALTALGTEAFF	TGCAGCGCACTGACAGCCTTGGGGACTGAAGCTTTCTTT
-	TRBD1	TRBV14	TRBJ2-7	CASSQAGTGRGLWYF	TGTGCCAGCAGCCAAGCCGGGACAGGGAGGGGGCTGTGGTACTTC
-	-	TRBV21-1	TRBJ2-5	CASSLETQYF	TGTGCCAGCAGCCTAGAGACCCAGTACTTC
-	-	TRBV30	TRBJ1-2	CAWSSTADYGYTF	TGTGCCTGGAGTTCGACAGCCGACTATGGCTACACCTTC
few	TRBD2	TRBV2	TRBJ2-1	CASANRLAGGYNEQFF	TGTGCCAGCGCTAATCGGCTAGCGGGGGGTTACAATGAGCAGTTCTTC